This TCR beta chain was retrieved from a study of radiotherapy plus CTLA-4 blockade in lung cancer. In the study overall: For about 19% of patients, objective responses occurred, and approximately 33% had disease control. Study outcomes and limitations: Alongside interferon-beta, early blood T cell clone dynamics were reportedly the best predictor of response.

The data were produced by immunoSEQ multiplex PCR, yet TCRdb's version contains in-frame clones alone and is incomplete. There are 70,000 to 85,000 clones in the sample; roughly 69% occur only once, and more than 8% lies in the top ten. CDR3 length equals 15 residues. The junction had 5 bases not matched to a gene; V was cut back by 3 bases and J by 5 bases. The germline CDR1 and CDR2 sequences are WSHSY and SAAADI. Chemo-refractory metastatic non-small-cell lung cancer patients underwent focal radiation alongside CTLA-4 blockade with ipilimumab. Regarding this clone: Its antigen is not identified.

This receptor was taken from a human donor with non-small cell lung cancer whose response to radiotherapy plus ipilimumab could not be evaluated. The sample consisted of peripheral blood, taken from a patient treated with radiotherapy plus ipilimumab. The chain combines TRBV10-2 with TRBJ2-1; 9 bases line up with TRBD2. The CDR3 nucleotides are TGCGCCAGCAGTGATTGGGCTAGCGGGGACAATGAGCAGTTCTTC. Translation gives CASSDWASGDNEQFF.